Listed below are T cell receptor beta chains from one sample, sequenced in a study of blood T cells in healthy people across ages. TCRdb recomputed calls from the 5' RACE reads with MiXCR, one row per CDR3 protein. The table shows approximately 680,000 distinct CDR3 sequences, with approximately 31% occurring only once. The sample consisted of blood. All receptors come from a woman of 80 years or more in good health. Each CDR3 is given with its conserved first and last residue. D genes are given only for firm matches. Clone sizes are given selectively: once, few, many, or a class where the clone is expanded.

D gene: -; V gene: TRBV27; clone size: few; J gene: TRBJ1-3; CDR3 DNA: TGTGCCAGCAGGGGCCTCCGCTCTGGAAACACCATATATTTT; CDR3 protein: CASRGLRSGNTIYF
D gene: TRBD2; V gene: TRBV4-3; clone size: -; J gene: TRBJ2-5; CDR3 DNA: TGCGCCAGCAGCGCCCGACTAGCGGGGGAGACCCAGTACTTC; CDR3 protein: CASSARLAGETQYF
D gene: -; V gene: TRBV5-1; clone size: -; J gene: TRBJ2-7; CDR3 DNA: TGCGCCAGCAGCTTGACCTCAGGGCGGCGTGTTAGCGAGCAGTACTTC; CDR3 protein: CASSLTSGRRVSEQYF
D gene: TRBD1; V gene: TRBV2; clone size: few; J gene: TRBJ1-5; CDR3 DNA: TGTGCCAGCAGTGGGACAAGGGACAGATATAGCAATCAGCCCCAGCATTTT; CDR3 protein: CASSGTRDRYSNQPQHF
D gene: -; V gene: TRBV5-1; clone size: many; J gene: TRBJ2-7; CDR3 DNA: TGCGCCAGCGCGACCGGGACACGAGTCGTAGACGAGCAGTACTTC; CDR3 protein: CASATGTRVVDEQYF
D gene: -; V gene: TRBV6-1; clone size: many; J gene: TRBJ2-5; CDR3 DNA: TGTGCCAGCAGTGAAAGTTGGGGGCCACAAGAGACCCAGTACTTC; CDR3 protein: CASSESWGPQETQYF
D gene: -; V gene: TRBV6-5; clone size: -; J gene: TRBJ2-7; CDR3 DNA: TGTGCCAGCAGTTACTCGGACCCCACAGAGCCCATCTCCTACGAGCAGTACTTC; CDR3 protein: CASSYSDPTEPISYEQYF
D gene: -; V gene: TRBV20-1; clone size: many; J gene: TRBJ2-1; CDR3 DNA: TGCAGTGCTAGGGCGGACGGGGAGCAGTTCTTC; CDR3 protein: CSARADGEQFF
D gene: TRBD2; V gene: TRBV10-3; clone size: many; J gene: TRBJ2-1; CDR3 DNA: TGTGCCATTAGCGGGGGGGCGTACAATGAGCAGTTCTTC; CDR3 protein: CAISGGAYNEQFF
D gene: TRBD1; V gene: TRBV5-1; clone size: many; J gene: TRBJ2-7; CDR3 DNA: TGCGCCAGCAGCTGGCGGACAGGGCCCTACGAGCAGTACTTC; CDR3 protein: CASSWRTGPYEQYF
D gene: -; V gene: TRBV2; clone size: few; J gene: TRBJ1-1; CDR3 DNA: TGTGCCAGCAGGACAGTTATCACTGAAGCTTTCTTT; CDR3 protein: CASRTVITEAFF
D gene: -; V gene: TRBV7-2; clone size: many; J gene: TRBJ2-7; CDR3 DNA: TGTGCCAGCAGCTTTACTAGCTTTGATGTTTACGAGCAGTACTTC; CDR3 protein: CASSFTSFDVYEQYF
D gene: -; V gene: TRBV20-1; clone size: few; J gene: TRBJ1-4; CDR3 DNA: TGCAGTGCCCTCGGGAGGGCTAGAAGTGAAAAACTGTTTTTT; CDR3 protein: CSALGRARSEKLFF
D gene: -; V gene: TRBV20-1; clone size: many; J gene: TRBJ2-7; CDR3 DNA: TGCAGTGCTAGACCTGGAAGCACCTACGAGCAGTACTTC; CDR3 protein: CSARPGSTYEQYF
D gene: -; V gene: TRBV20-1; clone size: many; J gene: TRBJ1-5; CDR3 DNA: TGCAGTGCTAGCTTTGGGTCGATCAATCAGCCCCAGCATTTT; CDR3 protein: CSASFGSINQPQHF
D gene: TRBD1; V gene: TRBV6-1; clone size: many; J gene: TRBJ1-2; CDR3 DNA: TGTGCCAGCAATACAGGGGTGGTGGTCTATGGCTACACCTTC; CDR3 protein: CASNTGVVVYGYTF
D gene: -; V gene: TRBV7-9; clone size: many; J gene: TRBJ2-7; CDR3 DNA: TGTGCCAGCAGCTTTACAGAGTCCTACGAGCAGTACTTC; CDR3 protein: CASSFTESYEQYF
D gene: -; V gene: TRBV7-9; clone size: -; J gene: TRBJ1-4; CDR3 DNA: TGTGCCAGCAGCTTAACCCGCGGTTGTGAAAAACTGTTTTTT; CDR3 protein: CASSLTRGCEKLFF
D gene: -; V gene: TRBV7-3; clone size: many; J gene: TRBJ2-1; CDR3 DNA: TGTGCCAGCAGCTTATCTCGCAATGAGCAGTTCTTC; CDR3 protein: CASSLSRNEQFF
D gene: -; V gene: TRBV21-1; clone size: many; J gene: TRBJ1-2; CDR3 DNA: TGTGCCAGCAGCAATATATCGAGGGAAACTAACTATGGCTACACCTTC; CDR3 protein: CASSNISRETNYGYTF
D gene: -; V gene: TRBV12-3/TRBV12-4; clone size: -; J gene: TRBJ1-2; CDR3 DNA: TGTGCCAGCCCCCCATCAGGAGGGTACTATGGCTACACCTTC; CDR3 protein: CASPPSGGYYGYTF
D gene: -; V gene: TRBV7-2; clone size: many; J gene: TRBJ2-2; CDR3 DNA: TGTGCCAGCAGCCCCCAGGGCGGGGAGCTGTTTTTT; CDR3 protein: CASSPQGGELFF
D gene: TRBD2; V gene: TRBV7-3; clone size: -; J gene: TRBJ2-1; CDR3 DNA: TGTGCCAGCAGTCCATATACGGATACTAGCGGGGGCTACAATGAGCAGTTCTTC; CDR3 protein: CASSPYTDTSGGYNEQFF
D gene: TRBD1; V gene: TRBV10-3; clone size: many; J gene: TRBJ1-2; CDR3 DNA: TGTGCCATCGGGGGGACAGGGGACTATGGCTACACCTTC; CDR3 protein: CAIGGTGDYGYTF
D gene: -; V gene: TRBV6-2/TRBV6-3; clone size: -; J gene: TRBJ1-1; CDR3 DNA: TGTGCCAGCAGTTACACCATGGTCGGGGGGCGGACTGAAGCTTTCTTT; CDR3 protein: CASSYTMVGGRTEAFF